The clone carrying this T cell receptor beta chain was seen only a few times. TCRdb independently ran MiXCR on the reads; one entry per CDR3 protein. The sample consists of 480,000 or so distinct CDR3 sequences, about 11% of them appearing once. CDR3 length: 15 residues. V shed 8 bases and J 2 bases; nucleotides not matched to a gene: 11. From germline, CDR1 is LNHNV and CDR2 YYDKDF (reference sequence). This specimen comes from a study of T cell repertoires in cytomegalovirus infection. The chain links TRBV15 to TRBJ2-5; 7 bases agree with TRBD1. This receptor was identified in a human donor in good health (CMV status not recorded). Some clones in this sample may be carry-over from other donors' samples. Sequencing used PBMCs. CDR3 in amino acids: CATAGDGTAQETQYF. The CDR3 DNA is TGTGCCACCGCTGGTGACGGGACAGCTCAAGAGACCCAGTACTTC.